Listed below are T cell receptor beta chains from one sample, sequenced in a study of blood T cell repertoires in COVID-19. The table came from immunoSEQ multiplex PCR; TCRdb's copy has only in-frame clones and leaves some out. The table has tens of thousands of clones, about 90% seen once. The sequencing input was peripheral blood. The receptors shown here come from a human donor in a cohort sampled during active COVID-19. Both conserved end residues are part of each CDR3. A D gene is named only where the DNA matches it firmly. The size field is filled for only some rows; it gives once, few, many or a size class.

v_gene: TRBV7-2
j_gene: TRBJ2-2
d_gene: TRBD2
abundance: -
CDR3nt: TGTGCCAGCAGCTTATTGGGCGGGGGGAACACCGGGGAGCTGTTTTTT
CDR3aa: CASSLLGGGNTGELFF

v_gene: TRBV18
j_gene: TRBJ2-7
d_gene: -
abundance: -
CDR3nt: TGTGCCAGCTCACCGCAGGGGCACAGACCCTACGAGCAGTACTTC
CDR3aa: CASSPQGHRPYEQYF

v_gene: TRBV9
j_gene: TRBJ1-1
d_gene: -
abundance: -
CDR3nt: TGTGCCAGCAGCGCCGCCCGGGAAAACACTGAAGCTTTCTTT
CDR3aa: CASSAARENTEAFF

v_gene: TRBV7-2
j_gene: TRBJ2-5
d_gene: -
abundance: -
CDR3nt: TGTGCCAGCAGCGGAAGGGGTTTCCAAGAGACCCAGTACTTC
CDR3aa: CASSGRGFQETQYF

v_gene: TRBV7-9
j_gene: TRBJ2-7
d_gene: -
abundance: -
CDR3nt: TGTGCCAGCAGCTTAGGCCCTAGGCGGGAGCAGTACTTC
CDR3aa: CASSLGPRREQYF

v_gene: TRBV14
j_gene: TRBJ2-7
d_gene: TRBD1
abundance: -
CDR3nt: TGTGCCAGCAGCCAAGGACAGGGACCCGACTACGAGCAGTACTTC
CDR3aa: CASSQGQGPDYEQYF

v_gene: TRBV19
j_gene: TRBJ2-7
d_gene: -
abundance: -
CDR3nt: TGTGCCAGTAGTATAGGATTGGGAGTAAGTCACTCCTACGAGCAGTACTTC
CDR3aa: CASSIGLGVSHSYEQYF

v_gene: TRBV4-2
j_gene: TRBJ1-4
d_gene: -
abundance: -
CDR3nt: TGTGCCAGCAGCCAAGTACAGTGGGAAAAACTGTTTTTT
CDR3aa: CASSQVQWEKLFF

v_gene: TRBV30
j_gene: TRBJ1-1
d_gene: -
abundance: -
CDR3nt: TGTGCCTGGACGCCCGGGGGTATCGCTGAAGCTTTCTTT
CDR3aa: CAWTPGGIAEAFF

v_gene: TRBV18
j_gene: TRBJ1-5
d_gene: -
abundance: -
CDR3nt: TGTGCCAGCTCACGGGAGCGGGACAAAACTAATCAGCCCCAGCATTTT
CDR3aa: CASSRERDKTNQPQHF

v_gene: TRBV9
j_gene: TRBJ2-5
d_gene: -
abundance: -
CDR3nt: TGTGCCAGCAGCGGAGTACGAGAGACCCAGTACTTC
CDR3aa: CASSGVRETQYF

v_gene: TRBV7-9
j_gene: TRBJ2-3
d_gene: -
abundance: -
CDR3nt: TGTGCCAGCAGCCTCGCGACTTCTGGCACAGATACGCAGTATTTT
CDR3aa: CASSLATSGTDTQYF

v_gene: TRBV3-1/TRBV3-2
j_gene: TRBJ2-4
d_gene: TRBD2
abundance: -
CDR3nt: TGTGCCAGCAGCAAAAACAGCGGGGCCAGAAACATTCAGTACTTC
CDR3aa: CASSKNSGARNIQYF

v_gene: TRBV5-8
j_gene: TRBJ1-2
d_gene: TRBD1
abundance: -
CDR3nt: TGTGCCAGCAGCCTATGGAACAGGGGTGGCTATGGCTACACCTTC
CDR3aa: CASSLWNRGGYGYTF

v_gene: TRBV2
j_gene: TRBJ1-1
d_gene: -
abundance: -
CDR3nt: TGTGCCATGGGGGCGGTTAGGAGTGAAGCTTTCTTT
CDR3aa: CAMGAVRSEAFF

v_gene: TRBV11-2
j_gene: TRBJ2-3
d_gene: -
abundance: -
CDR3nt: TGTGCCAGCAGCTTAGCCAGCGGAGTTGGGGCAGATACGCAGTATTTT
CDR3aa: CASSLASGVGADTQYF

v_gene: TRBV2
j_gene: TRBJ2-1
d_gene: TRBD2
abundance: -
CDR3nt: TGTGCCAGCAGAAAGGAGGGACTAGCGGGAAACAATGAGCAGTTCTTC
CDR3aa: CASRKEGLAGNNEQFF

v_gene: TRBV7-8
j_gene: TRBJ2-3
d_gene: TRBD2
abundance: -
CDR3nt: TGTGCCAGCAGTTCCAGCGGGGGCCGCACAGATACGCAGTATTTT
CDR3aa: CASSSSGGRTDTQYF

v_gene: TRBV23-1
j_gene: TRBJ2-7
d_gene: TRBD1
abundance: -
CDR3nt: TGCGCCAGCGACAGGGAAGAAGTACGGGACCAGGGCTCCTACGAGCAGTACTTC
CDR3aa: CASDREEVRDQGSYEQYF

v_gene: TRBV7-2
j_gene: TRBJ1-3
d_gene: -
abundance: -
CDR3nt: TGTGCCAGCAGCTTCGGGGGGGATGGAAACACCATATATTTT
CDR3aa: CASSFGGDGNTIYF

v_gene: TRBV10-3
j_gene: TRBJ1-2
d_gene: -
abundance: -
CDR3nt: TGTGCCATCAGTGAAGGACAAAGCTATGGCTACACCTTC
CDR3aa: CAISEGQSYGYTF

v_gene: TRBV28
j_gene: TRBJ1-5
d_gene: TRBD1
abundance: -
CDR3nt: TGTGCCAGCAGTGCCTACAGGGGAGGTCAGCCCCAGCATTTT
CDR3aa: CASSAYRGGQPQHF

v_gene: TRBV9
j_gene: TRBJ2-1
d_gene: -
abundance: -
CDR3nt: TGTGCCAGCAGGAGGGACAATGAGCAGTTCTTC
CDR3aa: CASRRDNEQFF

v_gene: TRBV4-3
j_gene: TRBJ1-2
d_gene: TRBD1
abundance: once
CDR3nt: TGCGCCAGCAGCCAAACAGGGGCCCAGAACTATGGCTACACCTTC
CDR3aa: CASSQTGAQNYGYTF

v_gene: TRBV5-1
j_gene: TRBJ2-5
d_gene: -
abundance: -
CDR3nt: TGCGCCAGCAGCCCCGGCGGGGGCATTCAAGAGACCCAGTACTTC
CDR3aa: CASSPGGGIQETQYF

v_gene: TRBV11-1
j_gene: TRBJ2-7
d_gene: TRBD2
abundance: once
CDR3nt: TGTGCCAGCAGCTTCACTAGCGGGAGCTACGAGCAGTACTTC
CDR3aa: CASSFTSGSYEQYF

v_gene: TRBV19
j_gene: TRBJ2-1
d_gene: TRBD2
abundance: -
CDR3nt: TGTGCCAGTAGTATACCGGGACTAGCGGGAGTGAATGAGCAGTTCTTC
CDR3aa: CASSIPGLAGVNEQFF

v_gene: TRBV7-2
j_gene: TRBJ2-2
d_gene: TRBD2
abundance: -
CDR3nt: TGTGCCAGCAGCTTAGGGACTAGTTTGGCCGGGGAGCTGTTTTTT
CDR3aa: CASSLGTSLAGELFF

v_gene: TRBV19
j_gene: TRBJ2-1
d_gene: TRBD1
abundance: -
CDR3nt: TGTGCCAGTAGTTACAGGGGATCCTACAATGAGCAGTTCTTC
CDR3aa: CASSYRGSYNEQFF

v_gene: TRBV6-2/TRBV6-3
j_gene: TRBJ2-2
d_gene: -
abundance: once
CDR3nt: TGTGCCAGCAGTTACCGGCGGGACACCGGGGAGCTGTTTTTT
CDR3aa: CASSYRRDTGELFF

v_gene: TRBV7-2
j_gene: TRBJ2-3
d_gene: TRBD2
abundance: -
CDR3nt: TGTGCCAGCAGCTCACGTCGGAGCGGGAGCGCAGATACGCAGTATTTT
CDR3aa: CASSSRRSGSADTQYF

v_gene: TRBV7-2
j_gene: TRBJ2-7
d_gene: TRBD1
abundance: -
CDR3nt: TGTGCCAGCAGCGCCACAGGGGGAGTGCAGTACGAGCAGTACTTC
CDR3aa: CASSATGGVQYEQYF

v_gene: TRBV5-1
j_gene: TRBJ2-3
d_gene: -
abundance: -
CDR3nt: TGCGCCAGCAGCTTGGACGGGAGCACAGATACGCAGTATTTT
CDR3aa: CASSLDGSTDTQYF

v_gene: TRBV7-8
j_gene: TRBJ2-7
d_gene: -
abundance: -
CDR3nt: TGTGCCAGCAGCTATACTAGAGACTACGAGCAGTACTTC
CDR3aa: CASSYTRDYEQYF

v_gene: TRBV20-1
j_gene: TRBJ2-1
d_gene: TRBD2
abundance: -
CDR3nt: TGCAGTGCTAGTGCTAGCGGGTTTTACAATGAGCAGTTCTTC
CDR3aa: CSASASGFYNEQFF

v_gene: TRBV27
j_gene: TRBJ1-3
d_gene: TRBD1
abundance: once
CDR3nt: TGTGCCAGCAGTTTATCGAGGCCGGGACAGGGAAACACCATATATTTT
CDR3aa: CASSLSRPGQGNTIYF

v_gene: TRBV19
j_gene: TRBJ1-4
d_gene: -
abundance: -
CDR3nt: TGTGCCAGTAGTATGACAGCTATTAATGAAAAACTGTTTTTT
CDR3aa: CASSMTAINEKLFF

v_gene: TRBV6-5
j_gene: TRBJ2-7
d_gene: TRBD2
abundance: -
CDR3nt: TGTGCCAGCAGTTACCGGCCTAGCGGGGCCTACGAGCAGTACTTC
CDR3aa: CASSYRPSGAYEQYF

v_gene: TRBV19
j_gene: TRBJ1-4
d_gene: -
abundance: -
CDR3nt: TGTGCCAGTACTTACGGGGGTCCTAATGAAAAACTGTTTTTT
CDR3aa: CASTYGGPNEKLFF

v_gene: TRBV9
j_gene: TRBJ2-5
d_gene: TRBD1
abundance: once
CDR3nt: TGTGCCAGCAGCGTCTCACAGGGGGCTCGGGAGACCCAGTACTTC
CDR3aa: CASSVSQGARETQYF

v_gene: TRBV28
j_gene: TRBJ1-5
d_gene: -
abundance: -
CDR3nt: TGTGCCAGCAGTTTTCGGGGGTATAGCAATCAGCCCCAGCATTTT
CDR3aa: CASSFRGYSNQPQHF

v_gene: TRBV2
j_gene: TRBJ2-7
d_gene: -
abundance: -
CDR3nt: TGTGCCAGCTCCCAAAACTTATACGAGCAGTACTTC
CDR3aa: CASSQNLYEQYF

v_gene: TRBV7-9
j_gene: TRBJ2-1
d_gene: -
abundance: -
CDR3nt: TGTGCCAGCAGCTCGCGAAGGGCCGGAGGATTTTATGAGCAGTTCTTC
CDR3aa: CASSSRRAGGFYEQFF

v_gene: TRBV15
j_gene: TRBJ2-1
d_gene: TRBD2
abundance: -
CDR3nt: TGTGCCACCAGAACTGGGGACGGGAGGGCCTTTACCAATGAGCAGTTCTTC
CDR3aa: CATRTGDGRAFTNEQFF

v_gene: TRBV24-1
j_gene: TRBJ2-1
d_gene: TRBD2
abundance: -
CDR3nt: TGTGCCACCAGTGACCAATCGGCGAGCGGGAGGCGTAGGAATGAGCAGTTCTTC
CDR3aa: CATSDQSASGRRRNEQFF

v_gene: TRBV7-8
j_gene: TRBJ2-2
d_gene: -
abundance: once
CDR3nt: TGTGCCAGCAGCTTAGGACGTACAGGGTTTTCGGACACCGGGGAGCTGTTTTTT
CDR3aa: CASSLGRTGFSDTGELFF

v_gene: TRBV11-2
j_gene: TRBJ2-2
d_gene: -
abundance: -
CDR3nt: TGTGCCAGCAGCTTAGATCGAACTAGCATCGGGGAGCTGTTTTTT
CDR3aa: CASSLDRTSIGELFF